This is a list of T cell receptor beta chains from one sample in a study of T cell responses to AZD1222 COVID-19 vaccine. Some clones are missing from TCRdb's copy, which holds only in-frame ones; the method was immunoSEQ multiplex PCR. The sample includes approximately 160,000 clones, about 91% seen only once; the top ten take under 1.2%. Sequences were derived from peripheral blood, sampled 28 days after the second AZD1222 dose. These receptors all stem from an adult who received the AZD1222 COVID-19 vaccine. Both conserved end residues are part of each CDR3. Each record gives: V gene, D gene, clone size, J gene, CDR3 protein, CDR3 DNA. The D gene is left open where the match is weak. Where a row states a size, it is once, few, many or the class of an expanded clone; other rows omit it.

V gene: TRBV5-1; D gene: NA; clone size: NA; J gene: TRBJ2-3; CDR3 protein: CASSLEDPSTDTQYF; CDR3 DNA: TGCGCCAGCAGCTTAGAGGACCCAAGCACAGATACGCAGTATTTT
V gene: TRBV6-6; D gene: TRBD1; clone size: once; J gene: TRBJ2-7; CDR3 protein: CASSRTGDHEQYF; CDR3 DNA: TGTGCCAGCAGTCGGACAGGGGATCACGAGCAGTACTTC
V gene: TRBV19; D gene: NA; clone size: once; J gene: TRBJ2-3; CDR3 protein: CASSIVGGESTDTQYF; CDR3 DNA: TGTGCCAGTAGTATAGTGGGCGGGGAGAGCACAGATACGCAGTATTTT
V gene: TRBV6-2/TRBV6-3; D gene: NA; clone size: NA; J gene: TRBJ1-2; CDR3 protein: CASSYFAPNGYTF; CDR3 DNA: TGTGCCAGCAGTTACTTTGCCCCAAATGGCTACACCTTC
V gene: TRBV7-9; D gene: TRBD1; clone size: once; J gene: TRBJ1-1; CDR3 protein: CASSRDRVFGTRTEAFF; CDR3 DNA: TGTGCCAGCAGCCGGGACAGGGTTTTTGGTACGCGCACTGAAGCTTTCTTT
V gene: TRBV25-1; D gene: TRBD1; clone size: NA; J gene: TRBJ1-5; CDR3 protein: CASSTGTVNQPQHF; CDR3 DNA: TGTGCCAGCAGCACCGGGACAGTCAATCAGCCCCAGCATTTT
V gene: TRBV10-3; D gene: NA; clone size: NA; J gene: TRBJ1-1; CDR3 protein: CAISVGQGESVNTEAFF; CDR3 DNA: TGTGCCATCAGTGTCGGGCAGGGAGAGTCGGTGAACACTGAAGCTTTCTTT
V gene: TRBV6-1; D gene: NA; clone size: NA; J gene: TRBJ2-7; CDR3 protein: CASSEAAIEWYF; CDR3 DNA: TGTGCCAGCAGTGAAGCGGCAATAGAGTGGTACTTC
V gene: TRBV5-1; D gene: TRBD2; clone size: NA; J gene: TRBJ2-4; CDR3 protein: CASSLSGIAGAPSRAKNIQYF; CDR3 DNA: TGCGCCAGCAGCTTGAGCGGAATAGCGGGGGCTCCCAGTAGAGCCAAAAACATTCAGTACTTC
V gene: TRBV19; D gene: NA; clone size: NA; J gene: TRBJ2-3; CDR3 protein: CASRQTGGTDTQYF; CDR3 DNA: TGTGCCAGTAGACAGACAGGAGGCACAGATACGCAGTATTTT
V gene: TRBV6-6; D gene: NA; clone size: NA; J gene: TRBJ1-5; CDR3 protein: CASTTTPGANQPQHF; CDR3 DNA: TGTGCCAGCACCACTACTCCGGGAGCTAATCAGCCCCAGCATTTT
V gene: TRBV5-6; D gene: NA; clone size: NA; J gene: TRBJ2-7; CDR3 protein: CASSLDRSAYEQYF; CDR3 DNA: TGTGCCAGCAGCTTGGACAGGAGCGCCTACGAGCAGTACTTC
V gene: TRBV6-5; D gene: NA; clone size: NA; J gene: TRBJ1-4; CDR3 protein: CASSYSPGRREKLFF; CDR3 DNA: TGTGCCAGCAGTTACTCCCCCGGAAGGAGGGAAAAACTGTTTTTT